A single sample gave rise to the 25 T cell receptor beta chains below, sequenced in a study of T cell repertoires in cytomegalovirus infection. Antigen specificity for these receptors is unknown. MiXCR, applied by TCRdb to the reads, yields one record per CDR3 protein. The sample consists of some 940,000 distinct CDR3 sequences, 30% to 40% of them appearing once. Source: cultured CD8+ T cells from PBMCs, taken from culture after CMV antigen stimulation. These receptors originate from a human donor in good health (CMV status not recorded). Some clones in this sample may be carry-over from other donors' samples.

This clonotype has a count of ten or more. This CDR3 is CASSSRYRVGFTEAFF. The DNA for the CDR3 is TGTGCCAGCAGCAGCCGGTACAGGGTTGGTTTCACTGAAGCTTTCTTT. The chain is built from TRBV7-6 and TRBJ1-1, with D perhaps matching TRBD1 (6 bases). Germline CDR1 SGHVS, CDR2 FNYEAQ. V gave up 5 bases and J gave up 4 bases, with 20 bases separating them. The CDR3 loop spans 16 amino acids.

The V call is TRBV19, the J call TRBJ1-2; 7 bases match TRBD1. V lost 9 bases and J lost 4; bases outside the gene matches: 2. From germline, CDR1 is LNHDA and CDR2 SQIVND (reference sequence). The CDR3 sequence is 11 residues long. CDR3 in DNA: TGTGCCAGCGGGACAGTCTATGGCTACACCTTC. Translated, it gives CASGTVYGYTF.

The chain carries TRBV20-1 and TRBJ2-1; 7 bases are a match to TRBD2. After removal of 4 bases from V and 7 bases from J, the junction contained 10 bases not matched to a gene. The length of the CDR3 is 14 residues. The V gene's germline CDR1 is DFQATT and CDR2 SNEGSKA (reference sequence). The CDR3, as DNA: TGCAGTGCTAAAGCTTATCGGGGGGTTAATGAGCAGTTCTTC. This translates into CSAKAYRGVNEQFF.

The CDR3 bases are TGTGCCAGTAGAAGATCTGGGACAGGGGGTTCCTACGAGCAGTACTTC. It translates to CASRRSGTGGSYEQYF. The rearrangement uses TRBV19 and TRBJ2-7; 11 bases are shared with TRBD1. Unmatched junction bases numbered 8, after V lost 6 bases and J lost 1 base. The CDR3 covers 16 residues. The germline V gene has CDR1 LNHDA and CDR2 SQIVND (reference sequence). The variable domain in full, with the rest retrieved from reference TRBV19 and TRBJ2-7, is DGGITQSPKYLFRKEGQNVTLSCEQNLNHDAMYWYRQDPGQGLRLIYYSQIVNDFQKGDIAEGYSVSREKKESFPLTVTSAQKNPTAFYLCASRRSGTGGSYEQYFGPGTRLTVT.

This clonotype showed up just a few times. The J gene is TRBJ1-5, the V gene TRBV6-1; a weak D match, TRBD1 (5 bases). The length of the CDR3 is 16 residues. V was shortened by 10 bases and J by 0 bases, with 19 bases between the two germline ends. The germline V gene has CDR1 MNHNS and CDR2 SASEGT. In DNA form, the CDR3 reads TGTGCCATCCATGCCAGGACAACAGCTAGCAATCAGCCCCAGCATTTT. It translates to CAIHARTTASNQPQHF.

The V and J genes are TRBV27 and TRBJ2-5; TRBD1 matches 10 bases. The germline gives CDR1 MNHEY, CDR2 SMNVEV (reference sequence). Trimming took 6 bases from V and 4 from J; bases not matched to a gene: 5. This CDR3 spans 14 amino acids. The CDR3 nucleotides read TGTGCCAGCAGGACAGGGGGCGCATTAGAGACCCAGTACTTC. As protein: CASRTGGALETQYF.

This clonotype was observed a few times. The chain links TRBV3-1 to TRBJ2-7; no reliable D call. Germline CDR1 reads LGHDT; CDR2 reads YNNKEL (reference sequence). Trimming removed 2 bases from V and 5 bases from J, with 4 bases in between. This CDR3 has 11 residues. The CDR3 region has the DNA TGTGCCAGCAGCCAATCCCACGAGCAGTACTTC. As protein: CASSQSHEQYF.

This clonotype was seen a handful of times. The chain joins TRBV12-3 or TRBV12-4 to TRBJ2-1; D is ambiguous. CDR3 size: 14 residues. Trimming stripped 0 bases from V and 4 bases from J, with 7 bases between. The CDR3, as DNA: TGTGCCAGCAGTTTAGCGGAATTTTACAATGAGCAGTTCTTC. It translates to CASSLAEFYNEQFF.

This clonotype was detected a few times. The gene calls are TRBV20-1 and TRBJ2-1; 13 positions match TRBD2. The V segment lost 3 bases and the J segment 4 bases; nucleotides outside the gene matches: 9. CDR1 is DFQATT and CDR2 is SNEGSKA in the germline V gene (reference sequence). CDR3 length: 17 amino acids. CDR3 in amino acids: CSASERLAGGLYNEQFF. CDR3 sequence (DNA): TGCAGTGCTAGCGAGCGACTAGCGGGGGGTCTTTACAATGAGCAGTTCTTC.

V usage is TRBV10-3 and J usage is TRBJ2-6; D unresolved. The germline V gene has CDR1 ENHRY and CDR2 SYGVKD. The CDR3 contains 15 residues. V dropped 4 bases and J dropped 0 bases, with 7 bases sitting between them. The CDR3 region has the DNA TGTGCCATCAGTGGGGTGAGCTCTGGGGCCAACGTCCTGACTTTC. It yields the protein CAISGVSSGANVLTF.

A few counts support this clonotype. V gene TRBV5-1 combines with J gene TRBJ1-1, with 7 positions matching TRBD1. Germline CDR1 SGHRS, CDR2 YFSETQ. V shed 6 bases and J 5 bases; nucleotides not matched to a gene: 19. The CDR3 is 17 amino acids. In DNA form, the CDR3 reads TGCGCCAGCACCAACGAGGGGGCCCTTGAGATAGGGACTGAAGCTTTCTTT. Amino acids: CASTNEGALEIGTEAFF.

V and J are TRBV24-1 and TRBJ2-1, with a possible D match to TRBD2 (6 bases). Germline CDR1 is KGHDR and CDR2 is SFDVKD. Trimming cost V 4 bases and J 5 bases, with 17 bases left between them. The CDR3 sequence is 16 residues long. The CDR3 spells CATSDRSGLGHNEQFF. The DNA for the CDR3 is TGTGCCACCAGTGACCGATCGGGACTGGGGCACAATGAGCAGTTCTTC.

CDR3 loop: CASSYDRAEAFF. The CDR3 DNA reads TGTGCCAGCAGTTACGACAGGGCTGAAGCTTTCTTT. The V gene is TRBV6-1, the J gene TRBJ1-1; 7 bases line up with TRBD1. The CDR3 totals 12 residues. Germline V gives CDR1 MNHNS, CDR2 SASEGT. Germline trimming cut 5 bases from V and 6 bases from J; bases unmatched to any gene: 3.

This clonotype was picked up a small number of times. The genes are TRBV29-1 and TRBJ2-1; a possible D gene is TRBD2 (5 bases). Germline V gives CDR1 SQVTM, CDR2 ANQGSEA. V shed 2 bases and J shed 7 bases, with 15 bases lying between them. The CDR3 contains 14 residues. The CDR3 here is CSVELGRSPNEQFF. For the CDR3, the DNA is TGCAGCGTTGAACTTGGGAGATCGCCGAATGAGCAGTTCTTC.

For the CDR3, the DNA is TGTGCCAGTAGTTCCCGGACAGGCACCATCGATACGCAGTATTTT. Translating gives CASSSRTGTIDTQYF. V usage is TRBV19 and J usage is TRBJ2-3; 7 bases are shared with TRBD1. V lost 5 bases and J lost 6; bases outside the gene matches: 11. Germline V gene sequence: CDR1 LNHDA, CDR2 SQIVND (reference sequence). The CDR3 extends over 15 amino acids.

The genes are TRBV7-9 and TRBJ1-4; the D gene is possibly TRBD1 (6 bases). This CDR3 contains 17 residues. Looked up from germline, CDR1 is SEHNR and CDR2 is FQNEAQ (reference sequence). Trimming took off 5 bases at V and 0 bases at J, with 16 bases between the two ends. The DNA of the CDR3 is TGTGCCAGCAGCCGAAGGGGAGGGGGACCAACTAATGAAAAACTGTTTTTT. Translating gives CASSRRGGGPTNEKLFF.

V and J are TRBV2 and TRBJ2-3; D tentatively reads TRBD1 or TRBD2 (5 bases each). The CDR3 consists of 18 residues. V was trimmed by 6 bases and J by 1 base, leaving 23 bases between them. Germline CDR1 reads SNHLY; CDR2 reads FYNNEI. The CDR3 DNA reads TGTGCCAGCAGGCAACGAATCGGGACGGTGGCGGGCACAGATACGCAGTATTTT. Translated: CASRQRIGTVAGTDTQYF.

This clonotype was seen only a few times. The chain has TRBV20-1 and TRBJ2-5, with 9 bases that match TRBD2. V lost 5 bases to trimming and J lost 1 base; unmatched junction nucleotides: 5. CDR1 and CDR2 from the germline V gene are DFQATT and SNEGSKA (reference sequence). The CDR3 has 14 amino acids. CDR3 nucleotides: TGCAGTGCTCACGATAGCGGGGGCCAAGAGACCCAGTACTTC. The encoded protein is CSAHDSGGQETQYF.

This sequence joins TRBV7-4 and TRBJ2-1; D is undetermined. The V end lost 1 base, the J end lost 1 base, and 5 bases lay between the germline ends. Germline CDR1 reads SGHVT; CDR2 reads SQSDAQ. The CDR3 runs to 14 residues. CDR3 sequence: CASSLVTSYNEQFF. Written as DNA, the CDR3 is TGTGCCAGCAGCTTAGTCACATCCTACAATGAGCAGTTCTTC.

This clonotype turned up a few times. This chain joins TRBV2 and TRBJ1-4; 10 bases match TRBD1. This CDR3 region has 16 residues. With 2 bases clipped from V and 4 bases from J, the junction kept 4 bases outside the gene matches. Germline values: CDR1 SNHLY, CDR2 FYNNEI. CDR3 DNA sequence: TGTGCCAGCAGTGAATGGGGGACAGGGGTTAATGAAAAACTGTTTTTT. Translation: CASSEWGTGVNEKLFF.

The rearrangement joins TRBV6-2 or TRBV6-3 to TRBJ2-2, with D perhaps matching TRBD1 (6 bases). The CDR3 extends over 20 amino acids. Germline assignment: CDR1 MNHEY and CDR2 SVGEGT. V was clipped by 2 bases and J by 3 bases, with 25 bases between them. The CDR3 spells CASSYRAPSLGTLDTGELFF. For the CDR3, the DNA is TGTGCCAGCAGTTACAGGGCCCCCAGTCTGGGGACACTGGACACCGGGGAGCTGTTTTTT.

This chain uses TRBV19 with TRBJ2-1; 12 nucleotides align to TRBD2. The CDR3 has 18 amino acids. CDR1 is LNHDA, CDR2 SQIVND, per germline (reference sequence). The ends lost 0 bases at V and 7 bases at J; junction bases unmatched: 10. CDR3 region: CASSIDPETSGGMNEQFF. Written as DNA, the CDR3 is TGTGCCAGTAGTATAGATCCAGAGACTAGCGGGGGTATGAATGAGCAGTTCTTC.

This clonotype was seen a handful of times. CDR3 amino acids: CASEFAGIQETQYF. DNA for the CDR3: TGTGCCAGCGAGTTCGCCGGAATTCAAGAGACCCAGTACTTC. This chain uses TRBV25-1 with TRBJ2-5; D unclear. V shed 8 bases and J shed 2 bases, with 15 bases lying between them. In germline, CDR1 is MGHDK, CDR2 SYGVNS. The CDR3 length is 14 residues.

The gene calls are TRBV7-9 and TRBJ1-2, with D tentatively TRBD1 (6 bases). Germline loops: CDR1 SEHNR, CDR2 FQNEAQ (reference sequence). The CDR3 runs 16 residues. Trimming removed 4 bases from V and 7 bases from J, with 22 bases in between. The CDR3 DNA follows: TGTGCCAGCAGCTCGAGTCTGGACGGGGGCGGACGTGGCTACACCTTC. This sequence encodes CASSSSLDGGGRGYTF.

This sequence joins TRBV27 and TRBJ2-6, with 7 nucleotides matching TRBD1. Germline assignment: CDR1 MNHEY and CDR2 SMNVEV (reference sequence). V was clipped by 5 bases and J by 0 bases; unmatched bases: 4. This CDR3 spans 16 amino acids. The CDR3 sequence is CASSPTGYSGANVLTF. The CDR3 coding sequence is TGTGCCAGCAGTCCGACAGGGTACTCTGGGGCCAACGTCCTGACTTTC.